The sequence of this TCR beta chain was determined in a study of response to subunit inactivated influenza vaccine. Study observations and caveats: Each seasonal influenza vaccination recruits few new T cells, the authors suggested.

Germline V gene data show CDR1 as DFQATT and CDR2 as SNEGSKA (reference sequence). CDR3 length: 11 residues. Trimming stripped 3 bases from V and 0 bases from J, with 0 bases between. With respect to this clonotype: Its antigen is currently unknown.

TCRdb called the RT-PCR reads again in MiXCR, with one record for every CDR3 protein. Found here are around 530,000 distinct CDR3 sequences, approximately 15% of them singletons; the top ten hold approximately 3%. The clonotype originates from a man aged 50 to 75 who received an inactivated influenza vaccine. V is TRBV20-1 and J is TRBJ1-5; D is ambiguous. The sample consisted of CD4+ T cells sorted from PBMCs, taken less than 30 months after vaccination. The CDR3 DNA reads TGCAGTGCTAGTAGCAATCAGCCCCAGCATTTT. Amino acids: CSASSNQPQHF.